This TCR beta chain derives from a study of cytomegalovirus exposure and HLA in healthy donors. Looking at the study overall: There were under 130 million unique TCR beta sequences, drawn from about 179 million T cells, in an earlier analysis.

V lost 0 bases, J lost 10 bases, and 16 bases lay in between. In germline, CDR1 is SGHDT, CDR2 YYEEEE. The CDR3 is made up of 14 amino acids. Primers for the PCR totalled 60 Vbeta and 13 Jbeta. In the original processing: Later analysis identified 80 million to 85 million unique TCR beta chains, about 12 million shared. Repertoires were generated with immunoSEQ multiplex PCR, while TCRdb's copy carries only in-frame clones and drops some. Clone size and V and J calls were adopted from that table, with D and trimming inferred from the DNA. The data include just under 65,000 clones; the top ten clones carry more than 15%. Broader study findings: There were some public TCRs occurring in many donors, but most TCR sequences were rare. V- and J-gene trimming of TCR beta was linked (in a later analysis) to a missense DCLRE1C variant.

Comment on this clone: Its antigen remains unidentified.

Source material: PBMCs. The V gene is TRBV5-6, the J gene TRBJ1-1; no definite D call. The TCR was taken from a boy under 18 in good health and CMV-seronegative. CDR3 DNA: TGTGCCAGCAGCTTGGGCGACCCGGACCGGGGAGCTTTCTTT. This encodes CASSLGDPDRGAFF.